The rows below give T cell receptor beta chains drawn from one sample of a study of PD-1 blockade in classical Hodgkin lymphoma. The table came from immunoSEQ multiplex PCR; TCRdb's copy has only in-frame clones and leaves some out. The table includes 15,000 to 20,000 clones, around three quarters detected once. The sample in question was peripheral blood mononuclear cells (PBMCs), obtained before the fourth cycle of nivolumab. The receptors shown here come from a human donor with classical Hodgkin lymphoma. CDR3s include the opening cysteine and the closing phenylalanine or tryptophan. The D gene is left open where the match is weak. Size tells how often a clone was seen (once, few, many) or the class of an expanded clone, and some rows leave it out.

TGTGCCAGCAGCCTTGGGACAGGGGTCACAGATACGCAGTATTTT	CASSLGTGVTDTQYF	15	TRBJ2-3	NA	TRBV7-9	TRBD1
TGTGCCAGCAGTTTGCGAGCTATTTATGGCTACACCTTC	CASSLRAIYGYTF	13	TRBJ1-2	NA	TRBV28	NA
TGTGCCAGCAGCTTAGTTGGGGGAGCTTTCTTT	CASSLVGGAFF	11	TRBJ1-1	NA	TRBV7-9	NA
TGTGCCAGCAAGGGACTAGCAAACTACGAGCAGTACTTC	CASKGLANYEQYF	13	TRBJ2-7	once	TRBV6-6	TRBD2
TGTGCCAGCAGCTTATCGTGGGGGGCGTCGAACTATGGCTACACCTTC	CASSLSWGASNYGYTF	16	TRBJ1-2	NA	TRBV5-5	NA
TGTGCCAGCAGCGTAAGGGCTAGCGAGATTTACACGGGGGAGACCCAGTACTTC	CASSVRASEIYTGETQYF	18	TRBJ2-5	once	TRBV9	NA
TGTGCCAGCAGTGAAACGGGTCCAGGCCTGAACACCGGGGAGCTGTTTTTT	CASSETGPGLNTGELFF	17	TRBJ2-2	few	TRBV2	NA
TGTGCCAGCAGTTACTCAGTTAGCACAGATACGCAGTATTTT	CASSYSVSTDTQYF	14	TRBJ2-3	NA	TRBV6-6	NA
TGCGCCAGCAGCTTGGTGGCTAGCGGACGGGATGAGCAGTTCTTC	CASSLVASGRDEQFF	15	TRBJ2-1	NA	TRBV5-1	TRBD2
TGCGCCAGCAGCTTGGGGGCAGGCCCAGATACGCAGTATTTT	CASSLGAGPDTQYF	14	TRBJ2-3	NA	TRBV5-1	NA
TGTGCCAGCAGCGTAGTGGGCGGGAGTCTGACAGATACGCAGTATTTT	CASSVVGGSLTDTQYF	16	TRBJ2-3	NA	TRBV9	TRBD2
TGTGCCAGCAGTATCACCGGGAGCTATGGCTACACCTTC	CASSITGSYGYTF	13	TRBJ1-2	NA	TRBV27	NA
TGTGCCAGCAGCCTCTCCAGGGATACGCAGTATTTT	CASSLSRDTQYF	12	TRBJ2-3	NA	TRBV5-4	NA
TGCAGCGTTGATCCGGGACAGGGGGCCGCGACCCAGTACTTC	CSVDPGQGAATQYF	14	TRBJ2-5	medium-sized	TRBV29-1	TRBD1
TGCGCCAGCAGCGTAGGACCGGGACTAGCGGGCGCAGATACGCAGTATTTT	CASSVGPGLAGADTQYF	17	TRBJ2-3	NA	TRBV5-1	TRBD2
TGTGCCAGCAGCTTAGGTTGGGTTCGTGTAAATGAGCAGTTCTTC	CASSLGWVRVNEQFF	15	TRBJ2-1	NA	TRBV11-2	NA
TGTGCCAGCAGCTTACGACAGGGTGCTAACTATGAAAAACTGTTTTTT	CASSLRQGANYEKLFF	16	TRBJ1-4	NA	TRBV13	TRBD1
TGTGCCAGCAGTGAATGGGTCAACACTGAAGCTTTCTTT	CASSEWVNTEAFF	13	TRBJ1-1	NA	TRBV25-1	NA
TGTGCTAGCAGCGTAGGCACAGGGGGCCATCAGACAGATACGCAGTATTTT	CASSVGTGGHQTDTQYF	17	TRBJ2-3	NA	TRBV7-7	TRBD1
TGTGCCAGCAGCCAGACAGGAGCCATTAGCGGGGAGCTGTTTTTT	CASSQTGAISGELFF	15	TRBJ2-2	NA	TRBV5-4	NA
TGTGCCAGCAGTTTATTTGCTAGCGGGAGAAATTTCTACAATGAGCAGTTCTTC	CASSLFASGRNFYNEQFF	18	TRBJ2-1	NA	TRBV28	TRBD2
TGCAGCGTTGAGCCGGGCCCGGAGCAGTTCTTC	CSVEPGPEQFF	11	TRBJ2-1	NA	TRBV29-1	NA
TGTGCCAGCAGCGTAACGACAGGGCACACCGGGGAGCTGTTTTTT	CASSVTTGHTGELFF	15	TRBJ2-2	NA	TRBV9	TRBD1
TGTGCCAGCAGCCAAGTGGGAGGCACAGATACGCAGTATTTT	CASSQVGGTDTQYF	14	TRBJ2-3	NA	TRBV4-2	NA
TGTGCCAGCAGCCAAGAATTGGGGACTCAACTGTTTTTT	CASSQELGTQLFF	13	TRBJ1-4	NA	TRBV14	NA
TGTGCCAGTAGTCTCAAGCGGGCCCCGGGGAATGAGCAGTTCTTC	CASSLKRAPGNEQFF	15	TRBJ2-1	once	TRBV19	NA
TGTGCCAGCTCACCACTAGATCAGGCTAGCGGTAATGGCTACACCTTC	CASSPLDQASGNGYTF	16	TRBJ1-2	NA	TRBV18	NA
TGTGCCAGCAGTGAGGGGTTCCGGGCCGGGGAGCTGTTTTTT	CASSEGFRAGELFF	14	TRBJ2-2	NA	TRBV2	NA
TGTGCCAGCAGCTTAGATGGCGGGAGGAGCACAGATACGCAGTATTTT	CASSLDGGRSTDTQYF	16	TRBJ2-3	NA	TRBV7-9	TRBD2
TGTGCCAGCAGCGTAGTTGGACTAGCGGCGAACACCGGGGAGCTGTTTTTT	CASSVVGLAANTGELFF	17	TRBJ2-2	once	TRBV9	TRBD2
TGTGCCAGTCGAAAACCGGGCGCCATATATTTT	CASRKPGAIYF	11	TRBJ1-3	NA	TRBV19	NA
TGTGCCAGTAGTGCCATCGGCCGGGGTGAGCAGTTCTTC	CASSAIGRGEQFF	13	TRBJ2-1	few	TRBV19	NA
TGTGCCAGCAGCGTGGGACTAGCGGGGATTCAAGAGACCCAGTACTTC	CASSVGLAGIQETQYF	16	TRBJ2-5	NA	TRBV9	TRBD2
TGTGCCAGCCCACATCAGCCCCAGCATTTT	CASPHQPQHF	10	TRBJ1-5	once	TRBV6-1	NA
TGTGCCAGCAGTCCAGACAGGGCCCGTCTCGGCTACACCTTC	CASSPDRARLGYTF	14	TRBJ1-2	NA	TRBV6-5	TRBD1
TGTGCCAGCGGGCAGGGGAATGCAGATACGCAGTATTTT	CASGQGNADTQYF	13	TRBJ2-3	few	TRBV7-9	NA
TGCAGTGCCGGGGTCCGCGGGGAGCTGTTTTTT	CSAGVRGELFF	11	TRBJ2-2	NA	TRBV20-1	NA
TGTGCCAGCAGTTTAGATACGGGGCTATACAACAATGAGCAGTTCTTC	CASSLDTGLYNNEQFF	16	TRBJ2-1	NA	TRBV28	NA
TGTGCCAGCAGTTCCGCTTTAAATACGCAGTATTTT	CASSSALNTQYF	12	TRBJ2-3	NA	TRBV6-5	NA
TGTGCCAGTGGGCTTGGTACTGAAGCTTTCTTT	CASGLGTEAFF	11	TRBJ1-1	NA	TRBV19	NA
TGCAGCGTTGGGCCCATCGACTATGGCTACACCTTC	CSVGPIDYGYTF	12	TRBJ1-2	NA	TRBV29-1	NA
TGTGCCAGTAGTATCCTTGGCGGAGACTACACCTTC	CASSILGGDYTF	12	TRBJ1-2	NA	TRBV19	NA
TGCGCCAGCAGCCTCGGACAGGGAAATGAAAAACTGTTTTTT	CASSLGQGNEKLFF	14	TRBJ1-4	NA	TRBV5-1	TRBD1